This entry concerns a single TCR beta chain. The antigen is not known. Being one base from a much bigger clone, this may be a read error. TCRdb reprocessed the 5' RACE reads with MiXCR, giving one entry per CDR3 protein. The sample includes some 44,000 distinct CDR3 sequences, approximately 22% of them seen just once. Tregs were sorted as CD4+CD25+CD127-/low cells. The CDR3 spans 14 residues. Germline V gene sequence: CDR1 MDHEN, CDR2 SYDVKM. Study results and caveats: The TCR gene usage of tumor memory CD4+ T cells clustered together with blood and lymph node memory CD4+ cells and with lymph node naive CD4+ cells.

The receptor's source is a female donor with breast cancer. Sequences were obtained from Tregs sorted from blood. The chain combines TRBV28 with TRBJ2-7; 7 bases match TRBD2. CDR3 region: CASCLALASDEQYF. Here the CDR3 DNA reads TGTGCCAGCTGTTTAGCACTAGCGAGCGACGAGCAGTACTTC. Together with reference TRBV28 and TRBJ2-7, the CDR3 gives the full variable domain: DVKVTQSSRYLVKRTGEKVFLECVQDMDHENMFWYRQDPGLGLRLIYFSYDVKMKEKGDIPEGYSVSREKKERFSLILESASTNQTSMYLCASCLALASDEQYFGPGTRLTVT.